This T cell receptor (beta chain) is from a study of CD8+CD57+ T cells in acquired aplastic anemia. Those patients picked for sequencing had displayed CD8+CD57+ cell expansion on flow cytometry. The template for TCR beta VDJ and CDR3 sequence profiling was genomic DNA. Each CDR3 protein is one row after TCRdb ran MiXCR on the reads. The table lists under 350,000 distinct CDR3 sequences, 50% to 65% of them singletons, with 1.3% in the top ten. In germline, CDR1 is LNHNV, CDR2 YYDKDF (reference sequence). The CDR3 covers 12 residues. V lost 6 bases and J 11 bases, leaving 14 bases between the germline ends.

This TCR came from a human donor with aplastic anemia. Specimen: sorted CD4+, CD8+, or CD8+CD57+ T cells (not recorded which) from PBMCs. The rearrangement uses TRBV15 and TRBJ1-5; D remains ambiguous. The CDR3 DNA is TGTGCCACCAGTAACGAGCAGACCGCCCAGCATTTT. Its protein is CATSNEQTAQHF.